The T cell receptor (beta chain) under discussion was sequenced for a study of blood T cells in healthy people across ages. Study-wide results and caveats: Greater diversity and more naive CD4+ cells were seen in long-lived donors than in aged donors. A roughly linear fall in TCR beta diversity per million T cells was seen with increasing age.

This clonotype was detected ten times or more. What it recognizes is unknown. Then a second PCR, running roughly 7 to 11 cycles, was carried out with a sample-barcoded 5' primer and a J-beta primer mix. TCRdb passed the 5' RACE reads through MiXCR, listing each CDR3 protein once. The repertoire holds 600,000 or so distinct CDR3 sequences, with approximately 30% as singletons. There were at least 5.5 micrograms of total RNA extracted from every sample. The sequence was collected from a woman older than 75 in good health. Sequencing used blood.

CDR3: CAWSVRGTTIYEQYF. The CDR3 DNA is TGTGCCTGGAGTGTAAGAGGGACGACAATCTACGAGCAGTACTTC. The chain carries TRBV30 and TRBJ2-7; D may be TRBD1 or TRBD2 (5 bases each). Germline lookup yields CDR1 GTSNPN and CDR2 SVGIG (reference sequence). The length of the CDR3 is 15 residues. Trimming took off 0 bases at V and 3 bases at J, with 15 bases between the two ends.